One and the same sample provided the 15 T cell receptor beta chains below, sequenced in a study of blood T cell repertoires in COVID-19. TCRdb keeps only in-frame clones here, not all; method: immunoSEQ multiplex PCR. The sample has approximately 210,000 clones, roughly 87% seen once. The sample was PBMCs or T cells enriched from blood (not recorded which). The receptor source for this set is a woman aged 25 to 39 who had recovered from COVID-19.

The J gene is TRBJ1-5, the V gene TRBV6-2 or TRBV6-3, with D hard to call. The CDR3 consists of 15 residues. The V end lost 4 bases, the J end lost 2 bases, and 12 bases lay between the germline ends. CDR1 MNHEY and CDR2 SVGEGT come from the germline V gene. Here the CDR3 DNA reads TGTGCCAGCAGTTTCCGGCGGCTGGGCAATCAGCCCCAGCATTTT. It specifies CASSFRRLGNQPQHF.

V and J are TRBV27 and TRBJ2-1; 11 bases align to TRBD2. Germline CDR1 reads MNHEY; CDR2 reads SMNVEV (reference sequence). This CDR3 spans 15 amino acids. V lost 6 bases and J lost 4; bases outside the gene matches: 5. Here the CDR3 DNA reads TGTGCCAGCAGCTACGGGACTAGCGGATACAATGAGCAGTTCTTC. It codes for CASSYGTSGYNEQFF.

The CDR3 DNA reads as TGTGCCACCAGCAGAGGCGGGGGGGACTACAATGAGCAGTTCTTC. Translated: CATSRGGGDYNEQFF. The chain has TRBV15 and TRBJ2-1, with 9 bases matching TRBD2. This CDR3 is built from 15 residues. Germline V gene sequence: CDR1 LNHNV, CDR2 YYDKDF (reference sequence). The J segment lost 3 bases and the V segment lost 1 base, leaving 1 base of the junction unmatched.

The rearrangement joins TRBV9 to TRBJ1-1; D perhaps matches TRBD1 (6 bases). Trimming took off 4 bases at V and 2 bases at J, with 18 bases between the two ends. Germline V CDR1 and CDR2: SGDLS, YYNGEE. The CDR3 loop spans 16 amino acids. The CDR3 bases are TGTGCCAGCAGCCCTCCCCGAGGGGGTGGAAACACTGAAGCTTTCTTT. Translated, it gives CASSPPRGGGNTEAFF.

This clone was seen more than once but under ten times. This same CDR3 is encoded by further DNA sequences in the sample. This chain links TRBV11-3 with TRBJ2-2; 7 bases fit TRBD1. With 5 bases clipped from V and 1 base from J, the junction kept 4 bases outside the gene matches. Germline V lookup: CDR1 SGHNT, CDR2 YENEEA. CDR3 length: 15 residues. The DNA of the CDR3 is TGTGCCAGCAGCATACGGACAGGGAACACCGGGGAGCTGTTTTTT. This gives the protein CASSIRTGNTGELFF.

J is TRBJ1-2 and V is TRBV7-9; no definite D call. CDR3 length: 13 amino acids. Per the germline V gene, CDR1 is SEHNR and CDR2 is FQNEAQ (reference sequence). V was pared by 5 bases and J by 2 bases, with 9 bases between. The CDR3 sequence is CASSPGSNYGYTF. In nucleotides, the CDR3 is TGTGCCAGCAGCCCGGGATCGAACTATGGCTACACCTTC.

The CDR3 DNA is TGTGCCAGCAGCCAGTCGGAGGCTTTCTTT. This sequence encodes CASSQSEAFF. This sequence joins TRBV3-1 (or the pseudogene TRBV3-2) and TRBJ1-1; no reliable D call. V was cut by 3 bases and J by 11 bases, with 7 bases left in between. The CDR3 is made up of 10 amino acids. Germline values: CDR1 LGHDT, CDR2 YNNKEL (reference sequence).

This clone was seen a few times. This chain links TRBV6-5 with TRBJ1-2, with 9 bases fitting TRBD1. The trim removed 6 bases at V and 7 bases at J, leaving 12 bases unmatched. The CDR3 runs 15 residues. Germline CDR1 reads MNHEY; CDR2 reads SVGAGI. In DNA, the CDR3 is TGTGCCAGCAGATTCGCCGGGACAGGGTCGAGTGGCTACACCTTC. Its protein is CASRFAGTGSSGYTF.

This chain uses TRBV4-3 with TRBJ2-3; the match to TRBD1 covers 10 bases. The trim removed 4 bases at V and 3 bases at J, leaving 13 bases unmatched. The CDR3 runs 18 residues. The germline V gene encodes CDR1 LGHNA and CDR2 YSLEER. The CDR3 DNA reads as TGCGCCAGCAGCCCAAACGGCCGGACAGGGGGGCGGACAGATACGCAGTATTTT. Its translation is CASSPNGRTGGRTDTQYF.

CDR3: CASSLEASGANVLTF. Here the CDR3 DNA reads TGCGCCAGCAGCTTGGAAGCGTCTGGGGCCAACGTCCTGACTTTC. The rearrangement joins TRBV5-1 to TRBJ2-6; no reliable D call. Per the germline V gene, CDR1 is SGHRS and CDR2 is YFSETQ. The CDR3 runs 15 residues. V was shortened by 0 bases and J by 1 base, with 5 bases between the two germline ends.

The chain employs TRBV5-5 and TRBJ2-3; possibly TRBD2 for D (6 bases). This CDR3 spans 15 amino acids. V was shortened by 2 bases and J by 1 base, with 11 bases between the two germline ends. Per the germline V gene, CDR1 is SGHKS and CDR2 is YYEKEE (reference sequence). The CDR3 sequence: CASSFTSLRTDTQYF. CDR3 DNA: TGTGCCAGCAGCTTTACTAGCCTACGCACAGATACGCAGTATTTT. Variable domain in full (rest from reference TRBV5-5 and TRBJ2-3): DAGVTQSPTHLIKTRGQQVTLRCSPISGHKSVSWYQQVLGQGPQFIFQYYEKEERGRGNFPDRFSARQFPNYSSELNVNALLLGDSALYLCASSFTSLRTDTQYFGPGTRLTVL.

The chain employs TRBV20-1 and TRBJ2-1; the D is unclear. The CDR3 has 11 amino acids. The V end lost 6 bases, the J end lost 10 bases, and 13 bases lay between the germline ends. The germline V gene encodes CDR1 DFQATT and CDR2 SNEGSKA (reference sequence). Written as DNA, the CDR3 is TGCAGTGCGCGTGCGGTAGAGGAGCAGTTCTTC. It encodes CSARAVEEQFF.

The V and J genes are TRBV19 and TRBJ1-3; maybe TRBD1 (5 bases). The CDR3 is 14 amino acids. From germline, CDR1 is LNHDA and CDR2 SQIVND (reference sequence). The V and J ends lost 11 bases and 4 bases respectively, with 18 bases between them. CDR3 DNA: TGTGCCGCCCGACAACGGGGGTCCGGAAACACCATATATTTT. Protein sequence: CAARQRGSGNTIYF.

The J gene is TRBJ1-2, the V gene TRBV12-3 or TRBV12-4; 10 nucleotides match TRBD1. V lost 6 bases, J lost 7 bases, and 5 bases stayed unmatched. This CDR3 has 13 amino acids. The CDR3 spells CASRLRDRGGYTF. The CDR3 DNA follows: TGTGCCAGCAGGCTTCGGGACAGGGGTGGCTACACCTTC.

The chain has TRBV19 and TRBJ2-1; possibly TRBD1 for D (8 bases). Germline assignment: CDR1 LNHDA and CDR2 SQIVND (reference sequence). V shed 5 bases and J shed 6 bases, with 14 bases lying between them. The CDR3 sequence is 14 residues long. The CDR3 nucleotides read TGTGCCAGTAGTCCCAGCGGGACAGGCAATGAGCAGTTCTTC. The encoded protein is CASSPSGTGNEQFF.